Reported below is one T cell receptor (beta chain). In the authors' methods: Counts of nucleated cells, estimated from reference gene primer amplification, were obtained. Repertoires were generated with immunoSEQ multiplex PCR, while TCRdb's copy carries only in-frame clones and drops some. From that table come the V and J calls and clone size; the DNA was used to work out D and trimming. The sample records around 140,000 clones, more than 75% being singletons. This sample is drawn from a study of blood T cell repertoires in COVID-19. About the study: The analysed material was cDNA or gDNA that came from T cells, B-cell-depleted T cells, or PBMCs.

Germline V gene lookup returns CDR1 PRHDT and CDR2 FYEKMQ (reference sequence). CDR3 length: 14 residues. V was shortened by 2 bases and J by 2 bases, with 10 bases between the two germline ends. The receptor was isolated from a human donor in a cohort sampled during active COVID-19. The sample taken for sequencing was peripheral blood. J is TRBJ2-7 and V is TRBV13; D is unresolved. CDR3 nucleotides: TGTGCCAGCAGCTTATCAGGTGGCACCTACGAGCAGTACGTC. Amino acid sequence: CASSLSGGTYEQYV.